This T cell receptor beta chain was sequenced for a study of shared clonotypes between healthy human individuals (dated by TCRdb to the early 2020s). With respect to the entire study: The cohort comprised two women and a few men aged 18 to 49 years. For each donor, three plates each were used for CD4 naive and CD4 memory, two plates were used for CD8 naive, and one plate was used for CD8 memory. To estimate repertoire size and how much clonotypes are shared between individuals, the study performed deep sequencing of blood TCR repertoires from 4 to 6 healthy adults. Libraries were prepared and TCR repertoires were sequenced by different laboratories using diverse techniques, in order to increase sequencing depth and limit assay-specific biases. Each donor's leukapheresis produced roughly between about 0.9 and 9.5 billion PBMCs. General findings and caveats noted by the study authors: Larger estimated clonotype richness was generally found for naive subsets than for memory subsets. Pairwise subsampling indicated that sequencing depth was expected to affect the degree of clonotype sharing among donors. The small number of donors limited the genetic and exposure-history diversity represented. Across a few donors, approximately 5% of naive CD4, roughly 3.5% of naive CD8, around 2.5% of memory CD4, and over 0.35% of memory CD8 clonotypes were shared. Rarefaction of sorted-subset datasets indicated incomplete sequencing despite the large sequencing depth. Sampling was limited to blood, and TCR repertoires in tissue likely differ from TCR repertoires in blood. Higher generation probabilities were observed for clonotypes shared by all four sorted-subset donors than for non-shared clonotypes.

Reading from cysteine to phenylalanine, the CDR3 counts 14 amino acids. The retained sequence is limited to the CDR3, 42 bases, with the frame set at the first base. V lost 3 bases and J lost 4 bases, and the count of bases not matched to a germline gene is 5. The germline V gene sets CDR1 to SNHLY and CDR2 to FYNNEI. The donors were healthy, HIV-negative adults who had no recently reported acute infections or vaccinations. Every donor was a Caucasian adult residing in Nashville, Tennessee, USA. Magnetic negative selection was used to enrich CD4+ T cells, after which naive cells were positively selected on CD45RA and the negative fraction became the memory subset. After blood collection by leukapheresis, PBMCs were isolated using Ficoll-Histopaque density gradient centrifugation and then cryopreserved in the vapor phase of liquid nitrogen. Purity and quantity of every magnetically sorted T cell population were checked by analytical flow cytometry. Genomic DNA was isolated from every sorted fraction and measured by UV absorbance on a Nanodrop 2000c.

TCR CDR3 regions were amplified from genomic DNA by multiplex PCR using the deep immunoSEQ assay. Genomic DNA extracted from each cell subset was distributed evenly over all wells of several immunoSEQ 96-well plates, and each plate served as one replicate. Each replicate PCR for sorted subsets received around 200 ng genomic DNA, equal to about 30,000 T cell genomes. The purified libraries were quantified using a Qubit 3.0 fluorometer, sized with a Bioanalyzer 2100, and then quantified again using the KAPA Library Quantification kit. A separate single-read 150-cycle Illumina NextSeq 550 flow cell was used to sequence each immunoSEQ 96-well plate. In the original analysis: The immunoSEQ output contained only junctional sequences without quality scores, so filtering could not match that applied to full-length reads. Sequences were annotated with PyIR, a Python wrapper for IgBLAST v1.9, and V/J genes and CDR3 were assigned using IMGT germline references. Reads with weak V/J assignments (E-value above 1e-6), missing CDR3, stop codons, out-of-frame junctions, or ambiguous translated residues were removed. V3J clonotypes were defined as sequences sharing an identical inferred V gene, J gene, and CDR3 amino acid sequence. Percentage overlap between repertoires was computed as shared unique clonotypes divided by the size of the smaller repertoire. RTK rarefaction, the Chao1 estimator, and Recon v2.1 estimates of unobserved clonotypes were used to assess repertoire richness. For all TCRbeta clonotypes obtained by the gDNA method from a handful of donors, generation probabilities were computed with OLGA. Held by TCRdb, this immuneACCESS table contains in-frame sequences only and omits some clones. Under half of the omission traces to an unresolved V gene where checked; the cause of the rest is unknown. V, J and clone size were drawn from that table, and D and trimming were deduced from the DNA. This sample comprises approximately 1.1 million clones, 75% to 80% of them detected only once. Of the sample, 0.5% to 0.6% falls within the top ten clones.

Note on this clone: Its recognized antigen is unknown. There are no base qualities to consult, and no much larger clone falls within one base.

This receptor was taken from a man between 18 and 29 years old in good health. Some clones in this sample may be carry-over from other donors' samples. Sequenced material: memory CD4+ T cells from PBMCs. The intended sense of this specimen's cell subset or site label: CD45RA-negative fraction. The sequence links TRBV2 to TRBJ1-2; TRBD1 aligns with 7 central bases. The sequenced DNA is TGTGCCAGCAGTGATAAAGGGGGCTCCTATGGCTACACCTTC. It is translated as CASSDKGGSYGYTF.